This TCR beta chain was recorded in a study of OX40 agonist ivuxolimab in advanced cancers. Context from the whole study: Ivuxolimab, which targeted the costimulatory receptor OX40 (CD134), was an agonistic, fully human IgG2 monoclonal antibody. Intravenous ivuxolimab was administered to patients every 2 weeks at six dose levels: 0.01, 0.1, 0.3, 1.5, 3 and 10 mg/kg. Of the approximately 54 patients in dose escalation, some 20 had hepatocellular carcinoma, approximately 15 had melanoma, 9 had renal cell carcinoma and 9 had head and neck cancer. In the dose-escalation cohort, around four fifths of patients were male, and the mean age was approximately 60 years with a range of roughly 23 to 79. Patients were allowed to have had prior anti-PD-1, anti-PD-L1 or anti-CTLA-4 therapy, and 40% of the dose-escalation patients had previously received checkpoint inhibitors. Partial responses occurred in three dose-escalation patients, of whom one had hepatocellular carcinoma and two had cutaneous melanoma. The point of sequencing TCRbeta in the periphery was to test whether ivuxolimab changed TCR sequence diversity and drove clonal T-cell expansion. The monotherapy dose-escalation portion (N = 52 patients) of the phase I ivuxolimab trial is reported in the paper.

For sequencing of the TCRbeta CDR3 region, genomic DNA was extracted from the sorted cells. TCRbeta CDR3 regions were sequenced using the immunoSEQ Assay. In TCRdb, the immuneACCESS table is reduced to in-frame sequences with V and J assigned. These tables do not hold every clone; where another copy was compared, an unresolved V gene accounts for under half, and the others remain unexplained. The sample table holds about 61,000 clones, of which roughly 85% were seen once. Of the sample, 0.52% is held by the ten largest clones. The trial excluded patients who had a history of autoimmune disease or who were on systemic immunosuppression. Peripheral blood for TCR sequencing was collected from all dose cohorts at baseline, on cycle 4 day 1, and on cycle 7 day 1. Samples came from an open-label, multicenter, first-in-human phase I dose-escalation trial of ivuxolimab. Adults with locally advanced or metastatic head and neck squamous cell, hepatocellular, melanoma or renal cell carcinoma were enrolled in the trial. CD4+ and CD8+ T cells were sorted separately from peripheral blood before TCR sequencing.

This clone was found a few times. What this receptor recognizes is not known. No much larger clone is present one base from it, and per-base qualities are unavailable. General findings and caveats noted by the study authors: After ivuxolimab, expanded clones were on average more numerous among CD8+ T cells than among CD4+ T cells. Low levels of normalized T-cell clonal expansion were also seen in some patients who did not respond. In the 0.1-3.0 mg/kg groups, partial responders were among the patients with the lowest normalized peripheral clonal expansion, particularly in CD8+ T cells. At doses of 0.1 to 3.0 mg/kg, clonal expansion of both CD4+ and CD8+ T cells in blood was seen between baseline and week 6. Antigen specificity was not determined for the clonally expanded peripheral T cells.

The CDR3 spans 13 residues, from the cysteine through the phenylalanine. CDR3 DNA only is kept here, 39 bases in frame from base 1. Reading the germline V gene gives CDR1 SQVTM and CDR2 ANQGSEA. V and J lose 6 bases and 0 bases, and a span of 9 bases separates them. The sequencing here drew on CD4+ or CD8+ T cells sorted from blood, taken in a trial of the OX40 agonist ivuxolimab. The TCR sequence derives from an adult with an advanced solid tumor such as melanoma, head and neck, liver or kidney cancer. The chain is encoded by TRBV29-1 joined to TRBJ2-1; matching of 6 bases hints at TRBD1 as the D gene. The encoded CDR3 is CSVRTDSYNEQFF. In nucleotide form, the sequence is TGCAGCGTACGGACAGACTCCTACAATGAGCAGTTCTTC.